This T cell receptor (beta chain) is drawn from a study of blood T cell repertoires in COVID-19. Some clones are missing from TCRdb's copy, which holds only in-frame ones; the method was immunoSEQ multiplex PCR. The sample consists of around 300,000 clones, under 90% of them appearing once. Trimming cost V 1 base and J 5 bases, with 14 bases left between them. This CDR3 comprises 15 residues. Germline V gene lookup returns CDR1 SEHNR and CDR2 FQNEAQ (reference sequence). Sequenced: peripheral blood. The rearrangement uses TRBV7-9 and TRBJ2-5; D unclear. This TCR came from a woman between 40 and 55 years old who had recovered from COVID-19. The CDR3 sequence: CASSLDARTVETQYF. DNA of the CDR3: TGTGCCAGCAGCTTAGACGCCCGTACGGTTGAGACCCAGTACTTC.